This T cell receptor (beta chain) was sequenced for a study of graft-versus-host responses after intestinal transplantation. Study information: Multivisceral, liver-intestinal, or isolated intestinal grafts were transplanted into recipients. Anti-thymocyte globulin induction preceded around 3 years of tacrolimus and steroid maintenance in all recipients.

Comment on this clone: Antigen unknown.

Produced via immunoSEQ multiplex PCR; TCRdb's table is partial and in-frame only. The sample lists tens of thousands of clones, 94% occurring once. Study observations and caveats: Allograft graft-versus-host to host-versus-graft clonal ratios ran high in patients with graft-donor T cell macrochimerism. Some GvH clones were seen earlier in gut or blood, suggesting intestinal origin.

V was shortened by 5 bases and J by 0 bases, with 10 bases between the two germline ends. CDR3 size: 15 residues. Germline loops: CDR1 MNHNS, CDR2 SASEGT. This TCR was sampled from a human donor who was the organ donor for an intestinal transplant. The starting material was unstimulated CD4+ T cells sorted from spleen or lymph node cells, obtained before transplant. This chain connects TRBV6-1 to TRBJ1-4; D is undetermined. The CDR3 spells CASSPSVATNEKLFF. The CDR3 region has the DNA TGTGCCAGCAGTCCTAGTGTTGCAACTAATGAAAAACTGTTTTTT.